The clone carrying this T cell receptor beta chain showed up many times. Antigen unknown. Trimming took 6 bases from V and 0 from J, leaving 12 bases between them. Germline values: CDR1 DFQATT, CDR2 SNEGSKA (reference sequence). CDR3 length: 13 amino acids. This record belongs to a study of T-cell reconstitution after alpha-beta-depleted transplantation in children. General study results and limits: The origin of alpha-beta T cells about two months after transplant was reportedly several hundred expanded graft clones.

It was with unique molecular identifiers that the TCRbeta library was prepared. TCRdb re-called the PCR reads through MiXCR, storing one row per CDR3 protein. Of fewer than 700,000 distinct CDR3 sequences listed, 20% to 25% are singletons. The material sequenced was PBMCs, mostly from graft donor cells, taken 360 days after TCRalphabeta/CD19-depleted stem cell transplant. The gene calls are TRBV20-1 and TRBJ2-7; tentative D call: TRBD1 (6 bases). This clonotype was sampled from a boy less than two years old who had a stem cell transplant for acute myeloid leukemia, so the T cells may come from the graft donor. The CDR3 spells CSARGQGSYEQYV. CDR3 DNA sequence: TGCAGTGCCAGGGGCCAGGGCTCCTACGAGCAGTACGTC.